The 18 T cell receptor beta chains presented below share a single source sample, sequenced in a study of T cells in tumors after PD-1 blockade. Profiled with immunoSEQ multiplex PCR; TCRdb holds only in-frame clones, not every one. The sample holds 11,000 to 15,000 clones, around four fifths seen once. Source: PBMCs, taken after anti-PD-1 treatment. These TCRs come from a human donor with basal cell carcinoma.

The genes are TRBV11-3 and TRBJ1-1; D gene ambiguous. With 0 bases removed from V and 1 base from J, the gap between germline ends came to 9 bases. Germline V gene sequence: CDR1 SGHNT, CDR2 YENEEA. The CDR3 runs 15 residues. CDR3 DNA sequence: TGTGCCAGCAGCTTAGAGGGTAATGAGAACACTGAAGCTTTCTTT. Translating it yields CASSLEGNENTEAFF.

The chain has TRBV30 and TRBJ2-1; D may be TRBD1 (5 bases). The ends were cut back, 0 bases at V and 7 bases at J, with 19 bases in the middle. The CDR3 contains 16 residues. Germline values: CDR1 GTSNPN, CDR2 SVGIG (reference sequence). CDR3 sequence reads: CAWSVSGRDRMNEQFF. The CDR3 nucleotides are TGTGCCTGGAGTGTATCGGGCAGGGATAGAATGAATGAGCAGTTCTTC.

The chain is built from TRBV4-1 and TRBJ2-4, with D tentatively TRBD1 (5 bases). Germline V gene lookup returns CDR1 MGHRA and CDR2 YSYEKL. The V end was cut by 0 bases, the J end by 0 bases, with 12 bases between. The CDR3 covers 17 residues. CDR3 DNA: TGCGCCAGCAGCCAAGATTCAGGACACCTAGCCAAAAACATTCAGTACTTC. It yields the protein CASSQDSGHLAKNIQYF.

About this clone itself: A much larger clone lies one base from this, so it may be a read error. The J gene is TRBJ1-2, the V gene TRBV5-4, with D perhaps matching TRBD1 (6 bases). The CDR3 extends over 15 amino acids. Trimming removed 3 bases at V and 3 bases at J, with 15 bases between. Germline V gives CDR1 SGHNT, CDR2 YYREEE (reference sequence). CDR3 nucleotides: TGTGCCAGCAGCTCGGAGGCAGGGGAGCACTATGGCTACACCTTC. It translates to CASSSEAGEHYGYTF.

This chain joins TRBV30 and TRBJ1-2; D remains unclear. This CDR3 spans 14 amino acids. Trimming removed 5 bases from V and 4 bases from J, with 17 bases in between. Per the germline V gene, CDR1 is GTSNPN and CDR2 is SVGIG (reference sequence). Here the CDR3 reads CAWGRARRGYGYTF. The CDR3 bases are TGTGCCTGGGGGCGAGCACGCCGGGGCTATGGCTACACCTTC.

The chain carries TRBV3-1 (or the pseudogene TRBV3-2) and TRBJ1-1; D possibly corresponds to TRBD1 (5 bases). The CDR3 sequence is 15 residues long. The germline V gene has CDR1 LGHDT and CDR2 YNNKEL (reference sequence). V lost 1 base and J lost 2, with 11 bases in between. The CDR3 region is CASSQGGGENTEAFF. The CDR3 DNA follows: TGTGCCAGCAGCCAAGGTGGAGGGGAAAACACTGAAGCTTTCTTT.

V gene TRBV2 combines with J gene TRBJ1-1, with D possibly matching TRBD1 (5 bases). The germline V and J ends were trimmed by 7 bases and 1 base, with 10 bases remaining between them. The CDR3 totals 13 residues. CDR1 and CDR2 from the germline V gene are SNHLY and FYNNEI. CDR3 protein: CASNGQGNTEAFF. Written as DNA, the CDR3 is TGTGCCAGCAATGGGCAGGGGAACACTGAAGCTTTCTTT. The full variable domain, rest sourced from reference TRBV2 and TRBJ1-1, is EPEVTQTPSHQVTQMGQEVILRCVPISNHLYFYWYRQILGQKVEFLVSFYNNEISEKSEIFDDQFSVERPDGSNFTLKIRSTKLEDSAMYFCASNGQGNTEAFFGQGTRLTVV.

This clone has more than one count but fewer than ten. The V gene is TRBV5-5, the J gene TRBJ1-1; D ambiguous. The CDR3 length is 14 residues. Trimming took 4 bases from V and 0 from J, leaving 10 bases between them. Germline-derived CDR1 and CDR2 are SGHKS and YYEKEE (reference sequence). CDR3 loop: CASSRELVNTEAFF. The DNA for the CDR3 is TGTGCCAGCAGCCGAGAACTAGTGAACACTGAAGCTTTCTTT.

This clone was observed a handful of times. The rearrangement links TRBV7-9 to TRBJ1-1; D is unresolved. The CDR3 is 13 residues long. Germline V gives CDR1 SEHNR, CDR2 FQNEAQ (reference sequence). Deletions cut 3 bases from V and 1 base from J, with 6 bases between. The CDR3 here is CASSFWANTEAFF. CDR3 DNA sequence: TGTGCCAGCAGCTTCTGGGCGAACACTGAAGCTTTCTTT. Complete variable domain (other parts from reference TRBV7-9 and TRBJ1-1): DTGVSQNPRHKITKRGQNVTFRCDPISEHNRLYWYRQTLGQGPEFLTYFQNEAQLEKSRLLSDRFSAERPKGSFSTLEIQRTEQGDSAMYLCASSFWANTEAFFGQGTRLTVV.

This chain connects TRBV5-1 to TRBJ2-7, with D perhaps matching TRBD1 (6 bases). CDR1 and CDR2 (germline): SGHRS, YFSETQ. V shed 2 bases and J shed 3 bases, with 12 bases lying between them. The CDR3 has 14 amino acids. The CDR3 loop is CASSFSGAYYEQYF. CDR3 DNA: TGCGCCAGCAGCTTTTCAGGGGCCTACTACGAGCAGTACTTC.

The genes are TRBV30 and TRBJ1-4, with TRBD1 matching over 7 bases. This CDR3 contains 15 residues. Germline CDR1 is GTSNPN and CDR2 is SVGIG (reference sequence). V lost 8 bases and J lost 4; bases outside the gene matches: 13. The CDR3 spells CARGGKETFNEKLFF. In DNA form, the CDR3 reads TGTGCCCGAGGGGGCAAGGAGACCTTTAATGAAAAACTGTTTTTT.

The CDR3 DNA follows: TGTGCCAGCAGCGTAGGGACTAGCGGGAGGTATGAGCAGTTCTTC. Translated: CASSVGTSGRYEQFF. V usage is TRBV9 and J usage is TRBJ2-1; TRBD2 matches 14 bases. The CDR3 contains 15 residues. The V gene end was trimmed by 0 bases and the J gene end by 8 bases; junction bases not matched to a gene: 1. The germline CDR1 and CDR2 sequences are SGDLS and YYNGEE.

V gene TRBV5-5 combines with J gene TRBJ2-1; 15 bases fit TRBD2. With V trimmed by 4 bases and J by 8 bases, 4 bases remained unmatched. From germline, CDR1 is SGHKS and CDR2 YYEKEE (reference sequence). CDR3 size: 15 residues. CDR3 nucleotides: TGTGCCAGCAGCCCGGGACTAGCGGGGGGTGATGAGCAGTTCTTC. Its translation: CASSPGLAGGDEQFF.

The chain is built from TRBV18 and TRBJ2-3; 10 nucleotides line up with TRBD2. The V gene end was trimmed by 8 bases and the J gene end by 2 bases; junction bases not matched to a gene: 4. The CDR3 is 14 residues long. Germline loops: CDR1 KGHSH, CDR2 LQKENI. CDR3 protein: CASALAGFTDTQYF. CDR3 in DNA: TGTGCCAGCGCACTAGCGGGGTTCACAGATACGCAGTATTTT.

V gene TRBV9 combines with J gene TRBJ2-5, with D unclear. V lost 2 bases to trimming and J lost 1 base, with 9 bases between them. CDR3 size: 14 residues. Germline V lookup: CDR1 SGDLS, CDR2 YYNGEE. CDR3 nucleotide sequence: TGTGCCAGCAGCGTCGGACCCACCCAAGAGACCCAGTACTTC. This codes for CASSVGPTQETQYF.

This rearrangement joins TRBV5-4 to TRBJ2-7; 10 bases map to TRBD1. The CDR3 consists of 13 residues. The germline gives CDR1 SGHNT, CDR2 YYREEE (reference sequence). J gave up 5 bases and V 4 bases, and 3 bases lay outside the gene matches. The CDR3 nucleotides read TGTGCCAGCAGCATGGGACAGGGGAACGAGCAGTACTTC. This encodes CASSMGQGNEQYF.

V gene TRBV6-1 combines with J gene TRBJ2-7, with a possible D match to TRBD2 (5 bases). V gave up 3 bases and J gave up 3 bases, with 15 bases separating them. The CDR3 contains 15 residues. Germline CDR1 is MNHNS and CDR2 is SASEGT. The CDR3 region has the DNA TGTGCCAGCAGTGACCTAGGACGGGGAGTCTACGAGCAGTACTTC. It yields the protein CASSDLGRGVYEQYF.

The chain has TRBV6-7 and TRBJ2-1; D is unclear. TRBV6-7 is sorted into the ORF group, with uncertain function. The CDR3 loop spans 14 amino acids. The germline V and J ends were trimmed by 0 bases and 10 bases, with 13 bases remaining between them. The CDR3 sequence is CASSYSIRAREQFF. The CDR3 DNA sequence: TGTGCCAGCAGTTACTCGATAAGGGCCCGCGAGCAGTTCTTC.